This T cell receptor beta chain was obtained from a study of T cell responses to AZD1222 COVID-19 vaccine. The table came from immunoSEQ multiplex PCR; TCRdb's copy has only in-frame clones and leaves some out. This table holds more than 80,000 clones, roughly 88% found once. V was pared by 4 bases and J by 0 bases, with 4 bases of the junction left unmatched. CDR1 and CDR2 (germline): KGHDR, SFDVKD. This CDR3 is 16 amino acids long. This clonotype originated in an adult in good health. The V and J genes are TRBV24-1 and TRBJ2-1; 8 nucleotides align to TRBD2. This specimen consisted of peripheral blood, obtained on day 0 of AZD1222 vaccination. The CDR3: CATSDPGLGSYNEQFF. The CDR3 nucleotides read TGTGCCACCAGTGACCCGGGACTAGGCTCCTACAATGAGCAGTTCTTC.